What follows are 18 T cell receptor beta chains derived from one specimen sequenced in a study of control samples from healthy donors and cancer patients. The repertoire was sequenced with immunoSEQ multiplex PCR; TCRdb's copy has only in-frame clones and lacks some. Counted here are more than 95,000 clones, 85% to 90% occurring once; the ten biggest clones make up approximately 1.1%. Sequenced sample: PBMCs. All receptors come from a woman aged 45-59 years with colorectal cancer.

The chain has TRBV3-1 (or the pseudogene TRBV3-2) and TRBJ1-2; D call uncertain. This CDR3 has 14 amino acids. V lost 3 bases to trimming and J lost 3 bases, with 11 bases between them. Germline CDR1 and CDR2: LGHDT and YNNKEL (reference sequence). In nucleotides, the CDR3 is TGTGCCAGCAGCCACGGGGAGCGCGACTATGGCTACACCTTC. Residues: CASSHGERDYGYTF.

The chain recombines TRBV29-1 with TRBJ1-5; the D gene is possibly TRBD1 (6 bases). Germline CDR1 is SQVTM and CDR2 is ANQGSEA. This CDR3 is 14 amino acids long. V lost 4 bases, J lost 4 bases, and 14 bases lay in between. The CDR3 sequence: CSVVGGAGNQPQHF. The DNA for the CDR3 is TGCAGCGTTGTGGGGGGGGCAGGTAATCAGCCCCAGCATTTT. The variable domain in full, with the rest retrieved from reference TRBV29-1 and TRBJ1-5, is SAVISQKPSRDICQRGTSLTIQCQVDSQVTMMFWYRQQPGQSLTLIATANQGSEATYESGFVIDKFPISRPNLTFSTLTVSNMSPEDSSIYLCSVVGGAGNQPQHFGDGTRLSIL.

V gene TRBV5-1 combines with J gene TRBJ1-2, with D unresolved. Germline CDR1 and CDR2: SGHRS and YFSETQ. Deletions cut 0 bases from V and 4 bases from J, with 7 bases between. The CDR3 sequence is 13 residues long. This CDR3 is CASSLEGSYGYTF. CDR3 DNA sequence: TGCGCCAGCAGCTTGGAAGGGAGCTATGGCTACACCTTC.

This sequence joins TRBV4-2 and TRBJ1-2, with TRBD1 matching 9 bases. The CDR3 runs 13 residues. Losses at the gene ends were 4 bases for V and 4 bases for J; bases not matched to a gene: 1. Germline V CDR1 and CDR2: LGHNA, YNFKEQ. The DNA of the CDR3 is TGTGCCAGCAGCCCGGACAGGGGCTATGGCTACACCTTC. This encodes CASSPDRGYGYTF.

This clone was found once. The sample carries other DNA sequences with the same CDR3. The genes are TRBV5-1 and TRBJ2-6; TRBD1 aligns across 12 bases. Germline V gene lookup returns CDR1 SGHRS and CDR2 YFSETQ. Losses at the gene ends were 3 bases for V and 2 bases for J; bases not matched to a gene: 15. The CDR3 runs to 21 residues. CDR3 region: CASSSNSGGGQGAAGANVLTF. The CDR3 coding sequence is TGCGCCAGCAGCTCTAACTCCGGGGGGGGACAGGGGGCGGCTGGGGCCAACGTCCTGACTTTC. Full variable domain (missing parts from reference TRBV5-1 and TRBJ2-6): KAGVTQTPRYLIKTRGQQVTLSCSPISGHRSVSWYQQTPGQGLQFLFEYFSETQRNKGNFPGRFSGRQFSNSRSEMNVSTLELGDSALYLCASSSNSGGGQGAAGANVLTFGAGSRLTVL.

The chain couples TRBV7-8 to TRBJ2-1, with 12 positions matching TRBD1. V dropped 1 base and J dropped 8; count of bases not matched to a gene: 6. CDR3 size: 16 residues. CDR1 and CDR2 (germline): SGHVS, FQNEAQ. The CDR3, as DNA: TGTGCCAGCAGCTTAGAGACCGGGACAGGGGGCGATGAGCAGTTCTTC. This codes for CASSLETGTGGDEQFF.

The chain employs TRBV27 and TRBJ1-6; possible D gene TRBD1, 6 bases. Trimming stripped 3 bases from V and 5 bases from J, with 17 bases between. Germline CDR1 is MNHEY and CDR2 is SMNVEV (reference sequence). The CDR3 sequence is 17 residues long. The CDR3 DNA reads TGTGCCAGCAGTTTTTTCTCTGGAGGACAGCATAATTCACCCCTCCACTTT. Its protein is CASSFFSGGQHNSPLHF.

The genes are TRBV9 and TRBJ2-1; D gene unclear. The CDR3 contains 16 residues. V shed 0 bases and J shed 0 bases, with 10 bases lying between them. Germline CDR1 reads SGDLS; CDR2 reads YYNGEE. The CDR3, as DNA: TGTGCCAGCAGCGTAGCCCAAGCGTCCTCCTACAATGAGCAGTTCTTC. Its protein is CASSVAQASSYNEQFF.

The genes are TRBV6-5 and TRBJ1-3; D is uncertain. Trimming took off 6 bases at V and 4 bases at J, with 13 bases between the two ends. The CDR3 runs to 14 residues. The V gene's germline CDR1 is MNHEY and CDR2 SVGAGI. This CDR3 is CASRVRGGGNTIYF. In DNA form, the CDR3 reads TGTGCCAGCAGGGTCCGGGGTGGGGGAAACACCATATATTTT.

The genes are TRBV18 and TRBJ2-7; D is ambiguous. V was cut by 1 base and J by 6 bases, with 13 bases left in between. Germline loops: CDR1 KGHSH, CDR2 LQKENI. This CDR3 is 14 amino acids long. The CDR3, as DNA: TGTGCCAGCTCACCACGCGTCCAACTCGGCGAGCAGTACTTC. Translating gives CASSPRVQLGEQYF.

The chain carries TRBV5-1 and TRBJ2-2; D is possibly TRBD1 (6 bases). Trimming shortened V by 4 bases and J by 3 bases, and 10 bases separated the two germline ends. The CDR3 consists of 14 residues. The V gene's germline CDR1 is SGHRS and CDR2 YFSETQ. The DNA of the CDR3 is TGCGCCAGCAGCCGGGGACAAGACACCGGGGAGCTGTTTTTT. Protein product: CASSRGQDTGELFF. The entire variable domain, with the rest obtained from reference TRBV5-1 and TRBJ2-2, is as follows: KAGVTQTPRYLIKTRGQQVTLSCSPISGHRSVSWYQQTPGQGLQFLFEYFSETQRNKGNFPGRFSGRQFSNSRSEMNVSTLELGDSALYLCASSRGQDTGELFFGEGSRLTVL.

The chain employs TRBV2 and TRBJ2-2; D perhaps matches TRBD2 (5 bases). CDR1 is SNHLY, CDR2 FYNNEI, per germline. Trimming pared 9 bases from V and 4 bases from J, leaving 15 bases between. The CDR3 is 14 amino acids. The CDR3 sequence is CASLALLGTGELFF. The CDR3 DNA reads as TGTGCCAGTTTAGCGTTACTCGGCACCGGGGAGCTGTTTTTT.

V and J are TRBV15 and TRBJ1-5; no reliable D call. Per the germline V gene, CDR1 is LNHNV and CDR2 is YYDKDF (reference sequence). Trimming removed 0 bases from V and 2 bases from J, with 5 bases in between. This CDR3 spans 14 amino acids. The chain's CDR3 is CATSRDPGNQPQHF. The CDR3 region has the DNA TGTGCCACCAGCAGAGATCCGGGCAATCAGCCCCAGCATTTT. The full variable domain, with the rest looked up from reference TRBV15 and TRBJ1-5, is DAMVIQNPRYQVTQFGKPVTLSCSQTLNHNVMYWYQQKSSQAPKLLFHYYDKDFNNEADTPDNFQSRRPNTSFCFLDIRSPGLGDTAMYLCATSRDPGNQPQHFGDGTRLSIL.

The rearrangement links TRBV19 to TRBJ2-5; D is perhaps TRBD1 (6 bases). Per germline, CDR1 LNHDA and CDR2 SQIVND (reference sequence). There are 13 residues in the CDR3. The ends were cut back, 6 bases at V and 5 bases at J, with 13 bases in the middle. DNA for the CDR3: TGTGCCAGTAGGTCTCGGGACAAGGAGACCCAGTACTTC. It specifies CASRSRDKETQYF.

V gene TRBV28 combines with J gene TRBJ2-4, with TRBD2 matching over 12 bases. This CDR3 is built from 20 residues. The germline V gene has CDR1 MDHEN and CDR2 SYDVKM. The V and J ends lost 6 bases and 1 base, in that order; junction bases with no gene match: 16. CDR3 in DNA: TGTGCCAGCAGCAGAATAACTACTAGCGGGAGGCTGGGGGCCAAAAACATTCAGTACTTC. The encoded protein is CASSRITTSGRLGAKNIQYF.

The chain carries TRBV13 and TRBJ1-1; D may be TRBD1 (6 bases). The CDR3 is 15 amino acids. The germline CDR1 and CDR2 sequences are PRHDT and FYEKMQ (reference sequence). V lost 9 bases, J lost 1 base, and 18 bases lay in between. The CDR3 sequence: CASSRTGTANTEAFF. The CDR3 coding sequence is TGTGCCAGTAGCAGAACAGGGACGGCGAACACTGAAGCTTTCTTT.

V is TRBV9 and J is TRBJ1-1; a weak D match, TRBD1 (5 bases). Trimming stripped 4 bases from V and 5 bases from J, with 18 bases between. The CDR3 totals 15 residues. Germline CDR1 SGDLS, CDR2 YYNGEE. The CDR3 sequence is CASSREMGGFTEAFF. As DNA, the CDR3 is TGTGCCAGCAGCCGAGAGATGGGGGGTTTTACTGAAGCTTTCTTT.

This rearrangement joins TRBV5-1 to TRBJ2-3, with D perhaps matching TRBD2 (6 bases). V was shortened by 1 base and J by 0 bases, with 15 bases between the two germline ends. The germline V gene has CDR1 SGHRS and CDR2 YFSETQ. This CDR3 region has 17 residues. The CDR3 spells CASSLQIGRGSTDTQYF. The CDR3 DNA sequence: TGCGCCAGCAGCTTGCAGATCGGGCGGGGTAGCACAGATACGCAGTATTTT.